This TCR beta chain emerged from a study of coeliac disease. The CDR3 sequence is 15 residues long. CDR1 is KGHSH and CDR2 is LQKENI in the germline V gene. Trimming removed 2 bases from V and 5 bases from J; junction bases left unmatched: 4. The assay was immunoSEQ multiplex PCR, and TCRdb's table has in-frame clones only and misses some. The sample gives 3,000 to 4,000 clones, 66% of which show up once; around 6% is in the top ten. Findings of the study overall: Active celiac intraepithelial and lamina propria samples had lower TRB and TRG clonality than control samples.

A note on this clone: Its cognate antigen is unknown.

The chain couples TRBV18 to TRBJ2-2; 8 nucleotides line up with TRBD1. The specimen sequenced was intraepithelial lymphocytes from the gut. The origin of this receptor is a woman in her sixties with active celiac disease. The CDR3 DNA follows: TGTGCCAGCTCACCAAGGACAGGGAAGACCGGGGAGCTGTTTTTT. Translated: CASSPRTGKTGELFF.